A single sample gave rise to the 28 T cell receptor beta chains below, sequenced in a study of blood T cell repertoires in COVID-19. Libraries were prepared by immunoSEQ multiplex PCR; TCRdb keeps only in-frame clonotypes and omits some of them. This table has over 120,000 clones, 88% appearing once. Sequenced sample: peripheral blood. All receptors derive from a man aged 70-80 years with acute or convalescent COVID-19.

V gene TRBV2 combines with J gene TRBJ2-5; D is uncertain. V dropped 7 bases and J dropped 5 bases, with 14 bases sitting between them. Germline V CDR1 and CDR2: SNHLY, FYNNEI. This CDR3 is 13 amino acids long. The CDR3 region has the DNA TGTGCCAGCACCGCAACTGCTGCGGAGACCCAGTACTTC. This sequence encodes CASTATAAETQYF. Together with reference TRBV2 and TRBJ2-5, the CDR3 gives the full variable domain: EPEVTQTPSHQVTQMGQEVILRCVPISNHLYFYWYRQILGQKVEFLVSFYNNEISEKSEIFDDQFSVERPDGSNFTLKIRSTKLEDSAMYFCASTATAAETQYFGPGTRLLVL.

J is TRBJ1-5 and V is TRBV21-1; TRBD1, the D gene given by the table, was not confirmed from the DNA. TRBV21-1 represents a pseudogene. The CDR3 contains 15 residues. The CDR3 bases are TGTGCCAGCAGCCCCCGGGACAGGTTAAATCAGCCCCAGCATTTT. Its protein is CASSPRDRLNQPQHF.

This CDR3 reads CAVRGPNTEAFF. For the CDR3, the DNA is TGTGCCGTAAGGGGTCCGAACACTGAAGCTTTCTTT. The chain recombines TRBV28 with TRBJ1-1, with a possible D match to TRBD1 (5 bases). CDR3 length: 12 residues. V shed 11 bases and J shed 1 base, with 11 bases lying between them. From germline, CDR1 is MDHEN and CDR2 SYDVKM.

This chain joins TRBV19 and TRBJ1-2, with TRBD1 identical over 8 bases. V lost 4 bases to trimming and J lost 0 bases; unmatched junction nucleotides: 10. There are 17 residues in the CDR3. CDR1 LNHDA and CDR2 SQIVND come from the germline V gene (reference sequence). The CDR3 nucleotides read TGTGCCAGTAGTACCCGGGACAGGCCCTCTTCTAACTATGGCTACACCTTC. Residues: CASSTRDRPSSNYGYTF.

This chain joins TRBV5-1 and TRBJ2-4, with 15 bases identical to TRBD2. The junction had 4 bases not matched to a gene; V was cut back by 4 bases and J by 8 bases. There are 15 residues in the CDR3. Germline V lookup: CDR1 SGHRS, CDR2 YFSETQ. The chain's CDR3 is CASSRTSGGADIQYF. CDR3 nucleotides: TGCGCCAGCAGCAGGACTAGCGGGGGGGCTGACATTCAGTACTTC.

This chain joins TRBV19 and TRBJ2-2, with 10 nucleotides matching TRBD1. Per the germline V gene, CDR1 is LNHDA and CDR2 is SQIVND (reference sequence). CDR3 length: 16 amino acids. V lost 8 bases to trimming and J lost 5 bases; unmatched junction nucleotides: 11. This CDR3 is CASAFPGQGWTGELFF. The CDR3 DNA follows: TGTGCCAGTGCCTTTCCGGGACAGGGGTGGACCGGGGAGCTGTTTTTT.

With respect to this clone: The junction departs from the called germline gene at one end, perhaps through a read error. This chain links TRBV5-1 with TRBJ2-2; TRBD1 matches at 8 bases. This CDR3 has 15 amino acids. Germline CDR1 reads SGHRS; CDR2 reads YFSETQ. The CDR3 reads CASSPRQGNAGELFF. The CDR3 nucleotides read TGCGCCAGCAGCCCTAGACAGGGGAACGCCGGGGAGCTGTTTTTT.

The chain combines TRBV6-5 with TRBJ2-4; TRBD1 aligns across 7 bases. The CDR3 runs to 13 residues. Germline V gene lookup returns CDR1 MNHEY and CDR2 SVGAGI. The trim removed 6 bases at V and 8 bases at J, leaving 7 bases unmatched. DNA of the CDR3: TGTGCCAGCAGATTAAGGGGGCCGGACATTCAGTACTTC. Translation gives CASRLRGPDIQYF.

The genes are TRBV3-1 (or the pseudogene TRBV3-2) and TRBJ1-2, with unresolved D. Deletions cut 0 bases from V and 8 bases from J, with 4 bases between. CDR1 and CDR2 from the germline V gene are LGHDT and YNNKEL (reference sequence). CDR3 size: 11 residues. The CDR3, as DNA: TGTGCCAGCAGCCAAGATGGCGGCTACACCTTC. Its protein is CASSQDGGYTF.

This clone has only one observation. This chain connects TRBV9 to TRBJ2-2, with 10 bases lining up with TRBD2. V shed 0 bases, J shed 4 bases, and the junction held 9 bases outside the gene matches. The CDR3 totals 18 residues. Germline V lookup: CDR1 SGDLS, CDR2 YYNGEE. This CDR3 is CASSVGLAGAAGTGELFF. The CDR3 DNA follows: TGTGCCAGCAGCGTAGGGCTAGCGGGAGCCGCGGGCACCGGGGAGCTGTTTTTT.

V is TRBV5-5 and J is TRBJ2-5, with 12 bases that match TRBD2. The CDR3 contains 15 residues. Trimming cost V 6 bases and J 4 bases; bases outside gene matches: 7. CDR1 SGHKS and CDR2 YYEKEE come from the germline V gene (reference sequence). The CDR3 DNA is TGTGCCAGCACTCCTAGCGGGAGGGCATCAGAGACCCAGTACTTC. Translating gives CASTPSGRASETQYF.

The chain combines TRBV30 with TRBJ2-5; D is perhaps TRBD2 (7 bases). The germline gives CDR1 GTSNPN, CDR2 SVGIG (reference sequence). The length of the CDR3 is 14 residues. Trimming removed 2 bases at V and 5 bases at J, with 15 bases between. The CDR3 DNA is TGTGCCTGGAGTCCGAGTAAGGGGGGGGAGACCCAGTACTTC. Translation: CAWSPSKGGETQYF.

The V call is TRBV28, the J call TRBJ1-6; possibly TRBD1 for D (5 bases). The CDR3 spans 13 residues. The germline V and J ends were trimmed by 7 bases and 12 bases, with 16 bases remaining between them. The germline CDR1 and CDR2 sequences are MDHEN and SYDVKM. CDR3 in amino acids: CASTPVPDRPLHF. CDR3 nucleotides: TGTGCCAGCACCCCTGTGCCCGACAGACCCCTCCACTTT.

The chain has TRBV7-2 and TRBJ2-1; 7 bases are a match to TRBD1. Germline-derived CDR1 and CDR2 are SGHTA and FQGNSA. The J segment lost 0 bases and the V segment lost 6 bases, leaving 14 bases of the junction unmatched. This CDR3 has 18 amino acids. CDR3 region: CASRIGQATFTSYNEQFF. CDR3 nucleotide sequence: TGTGCCAGCAGAATAGGACAGGCCACCTTTACCTCCTACAATGAGCAGTTCTTC.

CDR3 bases: TGTGCCAGCAGTTTTGAAGTGGCCCGGGACAGGGCGGCAAACGAGCAGTACTTC. This codes for CASSFEVARDRAANEQYF. This chain links TRBV28 with TRBJ2-7; 9 nucleotides agree with TRBD1. The trim removed 3 bases at V and 5 bases at J, leaving 17 bases unmatched. The CDR3 sequence is 18 residues long. Germline assignment: CDR1 MDHEN and CDR2 SYDVKM.

The genes are TRBV5-1 and TRBJ2-1; maybe TRBD2 (6 bases). Trimming took 5 bases from V and 5 from J, leaving 17 bases between them. Per germline, CDR1 SGHRS and CDR2 YFSETQ. The CDR3 covers 15 residues. CDR3 in DNA: TGCGCCAGCAGGGTGTCGGGGGTTACCCACAATGAGCAGTTCTTC. This codes for CASRVSGVTHNEQFF.

On this clone: It is unclear where the CDR3 begins or ends on the DNA, so no DNA is shown, and the CDR3 is as TCRdb lists it. This CDR3 reads CASSEFGPGSDTQYF. The gene calls are TRBV2 and TRBJ2-3; the tabulated D call, TRBD1, remains unverified against the DNA. Germline CDR1 is SNHLY and CDR2 is FYNNEI. Both ends counted, the CDR3 spans 15 residues.

In its sample, this clone was seen once. The chain uses TRBV7-9 and TRBJ1-2; 7 bases agree with TRBD1. Germline assignment: CDR1 SEHNR and CDR2 FQNEAQ (reference sequence). V trimming: 5 bases; J trimming: 7 bases; junction bases outside the gene matches: 7. The CDR3 totals 13 residues. CDR3 sequence: CASSRGTVLGYTF. CDR3 bases: TGTGCCAGCAGCCGCGGGACAGTTCTTGGCTACACCTTC.

The J gene is TRBJ2-5, the V gene TRBV5-4; 8 bases are a match to TRBD2. Trimming took 2 bases from V and 5 from J; bases not matched to a gene: 8. Germline V gene data show CDR1 as SGHNT and CDR2 as YYREEE (reference sequence). The CDR3 length is 15 residues. This chain's CDR3 is CASSLGREGAETQYF. CDR3 DNA sequence: TGTGCCAGCAGCTTAGGACGGGAGGGAGCTGAGACCCAGTACTTC.

V is TRBV6-1 and J is TRBJ1-2, with a possible D match to TRBD1 (6 bases). Germline CDR1 reads MNHNS; CDR2 reads SASEGT. Trimming pared 2 bases from V and 5 bases from J, leaving 12 bases between. The CDR3 extends over 14 amino acids. CDR3 region: CASSEMGARYGYTF. The CDR3, as DNA: TGTGCCAGCAGTGAAATGGGGGCAAGGTATGGCTACACCTTC.

The V call is TRBV25-1, the J call TRBJ1-6; 10 bases fit TRBD1. The CDR3 is 16 amino acids. CDR1 MGHDK and CDR2 SYGVNS come from the germline V gene. Trimming at V came to 1 base and at J to 7 bases, leaving 4 bases not matched to a gene. The CDR3 DNA follows: TGTGCCAGCAGTGAATTCAGGGGACAGGGGAATTCACCCCTCCACTTT. Translated: CASSEFRGQGNSPLHF.

V is TRBV12-3 or TRBV12-4 and J is TRBJ1-6; D unresolved. The CDR3 is 11 residues long. With 6 bases removed from V and 14 bases from J, the gap between germline ends came to 11 bases. CDR3 coding DNA: TGTGCCAGCAGCCGGCGTCGGGCCCTCCACTTT. It specifies CASSRRRALHF.

The chain recombines TRBV27 with TRBJ1-2; perhaps TRBD1 as D (6 bases). The CDR3 has 12 amino acids. Per germline, CDR1 MNHEY and CDR2 SMNVEV (reference sequence). The V and J ends lost 5 bases and 7 bases respectively, with 11 bases between them. CDR3 in amino acids: CASSPQGFGYTF. The DNA for the CDR3 is TGTGCCAGCAGTCCCCAGGGGTTTGGCTACACCTTC.

CDR3 amino acids: CASSQDLGASGYTF. CDR3 coding DNA: TGTGCCAGCAGCCAAGATCTGGGGGCAAGTGGCTACACCTTC. V is TRBV3-1 (or the pseudogene TRBV3-2) and J is TRBJ1-2; D perhaps matches TRBD1 (6 bases). The CDR3 is made up of 14 amino acids. Germline lookup yields CDR1 LGHDT and CDR2 YNNKEL (reference sequence). With 0 bases removed from V and 7 bases from J, the gap between germline ends came to 12 bases.

This rearrangement joins TRBV7-9 to TRBJ2-1; a possible D gene is TRBD1 (7 bases). V was pared by 5 bases and J by 9 bases, with 20 bases between. Germline-derived CDR1 and CDR2 are SEHNR and FQNEAQ (reference sequence). The CDR3 is made up of 15 amino acids. The CDR3 is CASSPRGTAGIEQFF. CDR3 coding DNA: TGTGCCAGCAGCCCCCGGGGGACAGCCGGCATTGAGCAGTTCTTC.

In this sample, this clone turned up a few times. The chain carries TRBV6-5 and TRBJ1-6, with D perhaps matching TRBD1 (6 bases). V lost 11 bases and J lost 9, with 14 bases in between. Per germline, CDR1 MNHEY and CDR2 SVGAGI. The CDR3 runs to 12 residues. CDR3 loop: CAQGGTGSPLHF. The CDR3 DNA reads as TGTGCCCAAGGGGGTACGGGTTCACCCCTCCACTTT.

V usage is TRBV18 and J usage is TRBJ2-2, with 9 nucleotides matching TRBD1. The V gene end was trimmed by 5 bases and the J gene end by 3 bases; junction bases not matched to a gene: 4. The CDR3 length is 15 residues. CDR1 KGHSH and CDR2 LQKENI come from the germline V gene. The CDR3 sequence is CASSSRDRDTGELFF. The CDR3, as DNA: TGTGCCAGCTCATCCCGGGACAGGGACACCGGGGAGCTGTTTTTT.

Only a few counts were recorded for this clone. The chain recombines TRBV5-1 with TRBJ1-6, with D unclear. CDR3 length: 15 amino acids. V shed 0 bases and J shed 0 bases, with 4 bases lying between them. Germline V gene data show CDR1 as SGHRS and CDR2 as YFSETQ. For the CDR3, the DNA is TGCGCCAGCAGCTTGGTGAGCTCCTATAATTCACCCCTCCACTTT. It encodes CASSLVSSYNSPLHF.